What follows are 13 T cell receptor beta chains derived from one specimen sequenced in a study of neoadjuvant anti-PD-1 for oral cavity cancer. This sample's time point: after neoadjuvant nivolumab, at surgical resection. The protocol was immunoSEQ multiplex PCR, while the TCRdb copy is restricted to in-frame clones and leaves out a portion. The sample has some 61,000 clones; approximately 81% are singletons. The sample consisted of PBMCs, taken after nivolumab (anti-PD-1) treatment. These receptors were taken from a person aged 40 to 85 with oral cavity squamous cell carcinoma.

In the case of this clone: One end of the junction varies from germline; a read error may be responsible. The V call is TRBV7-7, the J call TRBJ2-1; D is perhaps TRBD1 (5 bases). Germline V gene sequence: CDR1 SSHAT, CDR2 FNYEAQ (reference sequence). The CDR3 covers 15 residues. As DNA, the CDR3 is TGTGCTAGCAGCTTAATAGGGGCGTCCTACAATGAGCAGTTCTTC. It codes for CASSLIGASYNEQFF.

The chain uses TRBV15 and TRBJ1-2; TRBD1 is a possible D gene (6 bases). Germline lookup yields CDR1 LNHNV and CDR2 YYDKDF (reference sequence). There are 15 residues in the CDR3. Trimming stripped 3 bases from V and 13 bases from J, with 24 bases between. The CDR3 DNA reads TGTGCCACCAGCAGTGAGGGGGGGAGCATTGTAAGGCTCACCTTC. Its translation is CATSSEGGSIVRLTF.

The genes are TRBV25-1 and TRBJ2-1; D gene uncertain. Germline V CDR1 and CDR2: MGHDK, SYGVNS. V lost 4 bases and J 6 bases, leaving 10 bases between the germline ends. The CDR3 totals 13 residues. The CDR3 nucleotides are TGTGCCAGCAGTGGGGCTGCGATCAATGAGCAGTTCTTC. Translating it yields CASSGAAINEQFF.

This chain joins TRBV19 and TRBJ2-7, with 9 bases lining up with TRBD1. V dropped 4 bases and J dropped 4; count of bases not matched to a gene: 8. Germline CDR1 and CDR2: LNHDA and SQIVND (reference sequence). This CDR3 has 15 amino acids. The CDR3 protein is CASSTRGQGGYEQYF. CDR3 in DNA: TGTGCCAGTAGTACCCGGGGACAGGGAGGGTACGAGCAGTACTTC.

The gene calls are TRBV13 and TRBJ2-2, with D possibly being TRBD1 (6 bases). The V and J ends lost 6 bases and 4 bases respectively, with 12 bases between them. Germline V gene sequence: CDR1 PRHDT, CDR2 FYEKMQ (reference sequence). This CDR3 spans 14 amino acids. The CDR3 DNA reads TGTGCCAGCAGTTCGACAGGTTCCACCGGGGAGCTGTTTTTT. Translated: CASSSTGSTGELFF.

Written as DNA, the CDR3 is TGTGCCTGGAGTGTATTCACGACAGGAGGAGCGGGAGTACAAACAGATACGCAGTATTTT. Encoded protein: CAWSVFTTGGAGVQTDTQYF. V and J are TRBV30 and TRBJ2-3, with 8 nucleotides matching TRBD2. The CDR3 spans 20 residues. Germline values: CDR1 GTSNPN, CDR2 SVGIG (reference sequence). The trim removed 0 bases at V and 3 bases at J, leaving 20 bases unmatched. The full variable domain, completed using reference TRBV30 and TRBJ2-3, is SQTIHQWPATLVQPVGSPLSLECTVEGTSNPNLYWYRQAAGRGLQLLFYSVGIGQISSEVPQNLSASRPQDRQFILSSKKLLLSDSGFYLCAWSVFTTGGAGVQTDTQYFGPGTRLTVL.

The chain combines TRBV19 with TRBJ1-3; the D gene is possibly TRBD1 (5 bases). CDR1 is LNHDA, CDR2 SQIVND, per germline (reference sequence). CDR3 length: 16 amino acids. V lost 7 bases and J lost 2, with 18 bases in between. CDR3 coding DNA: TGTGCCAGTACCCTACCCGGGGGGAATACTGGAAACACCATATATTTT. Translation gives CASTLPGGNTGNTIYF.

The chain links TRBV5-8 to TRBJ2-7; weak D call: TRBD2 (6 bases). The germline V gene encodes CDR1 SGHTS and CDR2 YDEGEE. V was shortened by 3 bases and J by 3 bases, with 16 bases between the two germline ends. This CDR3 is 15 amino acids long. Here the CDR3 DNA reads TGTGCCAGCAGCTGGGCGGGTTCTAGCGACTACGAGCAGTACTTC. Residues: CASSWAGSSDYEQYF.

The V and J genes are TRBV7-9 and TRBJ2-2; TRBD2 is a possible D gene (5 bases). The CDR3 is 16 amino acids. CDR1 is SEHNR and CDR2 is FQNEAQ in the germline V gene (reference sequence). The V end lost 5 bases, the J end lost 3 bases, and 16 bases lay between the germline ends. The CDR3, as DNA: TGTGCCAGCAGCCCCTTTGTGCGGGCGTACACCGGGGAGCTGTTTTTT. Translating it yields CASSPFVRAYTGELFF. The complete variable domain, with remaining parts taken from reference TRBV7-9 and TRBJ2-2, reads DTGVSQNPRHKITKRGQNVTFRCDPISEHNRLYWYRQTLGQGPEFLTYFQNEAQLEKSRLLSDRFSAERPKGSFSTLEIQRTEQGDSAMYLCASSPFVRAYTGELFFGEGSRLTVL.

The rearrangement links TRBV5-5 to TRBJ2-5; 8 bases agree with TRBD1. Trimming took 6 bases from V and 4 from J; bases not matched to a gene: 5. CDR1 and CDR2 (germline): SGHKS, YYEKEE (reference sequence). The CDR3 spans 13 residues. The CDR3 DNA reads TGTGCCAGCATCAAACAGGGGGGAGAGACCCAGTACTTC. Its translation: CASIKQGGETQYF.

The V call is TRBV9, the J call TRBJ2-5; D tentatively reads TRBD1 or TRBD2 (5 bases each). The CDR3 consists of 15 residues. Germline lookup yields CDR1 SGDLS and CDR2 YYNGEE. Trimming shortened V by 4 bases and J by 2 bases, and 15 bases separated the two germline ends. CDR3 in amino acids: CASSPSGGWQETQYF. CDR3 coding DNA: TGTGCCAGCAGCCCCAGTGGGGGTTGGCAAGAGACCCAGTACTTC.

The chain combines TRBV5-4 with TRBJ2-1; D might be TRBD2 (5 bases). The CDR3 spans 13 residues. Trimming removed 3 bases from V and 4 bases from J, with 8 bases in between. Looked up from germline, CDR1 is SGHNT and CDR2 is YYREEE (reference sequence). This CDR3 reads CASSSGLYNEQFF. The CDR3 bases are TGTGCCAGCAGCTCCGGACTTTACAATGAGCAGTTCTTC.

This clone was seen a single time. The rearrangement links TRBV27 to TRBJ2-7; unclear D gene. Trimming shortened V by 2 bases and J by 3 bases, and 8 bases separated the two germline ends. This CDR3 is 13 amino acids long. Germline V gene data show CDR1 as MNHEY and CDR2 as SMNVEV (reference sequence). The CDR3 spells CASSLAAGYEQYF. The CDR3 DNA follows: TGTGCCAGCAGTTTAGCCGCCGGCTACGAGCAGTACTTC.